The rows below give T cell receptor beta chains drawn from one sample of a study of Ad26.COV2.S vaccination and SARS-CoV-2 variants. TCRdb's copy holds only in-frame clones and misses some; the assay was immunoSEQ multiplex PCR. The data show hundreds of thousands of clones, roughly 90% seen once. Sequencing was performed on peripheral blood, taken in a trial of Ad26.COV2.S vaccine versus placebo. The source of these receptors is a person aged 18-65 years who received the Ad26.COV2.S COVID-19 vaccine or a placebo. Both conserved end residues are part of each CDR3. The D gene is left open where the match is weak. Not all rows give a size; the values are once, few, many and, for expanded clones, a class.

V: TRBV19
size: .
J: TRBJ1-1
D: TRBD1
DNA: TGTGCCACTGGGACAGGGGGCACTGAAGCTTTCTTT
CDR3: CATGTGGTEAFF

V: TRBV27
size: .
J: TRBJ2-5
D: .
DNA: TGTGCCAGCAGTCGGGATTACCGGGGGGAGACCCAGTACTTC
CDR3: CASSRDYRGETQYF

V: TRBV5-1
size: .
J: TRBJ2-2
D: TRBD1
DNA: TGCGCCAGCAGGCAGGGGGCGCCCGGGGAGCTGTTTTTT
CDR3: CASRQGAPGELFF

V: TRBV7-2
size: .
J: TRBJ2-6
D: .
DNA: TGTGCCAGCAGCTACCTTTCCGGGGCCAACGTCCTGACTTTC
CDR3: CASSYLSGANVLTF

V: TRBV25-1
size: .
J: TRBJ1-6
D: .
DNA: TGTGCCAGCAGCGAGACGGGGGGGGGCCGTCTGGGTTCACCCCTCCACTTT
CDR3: CASSETGGGRLGSPLHF

V: TRBV9
size: .
J: TRBJ2-3
D: .
DNA: TGTGCCAGCAGCGTAGCGGCTAGCTTTGGCACAGATACGCAGTATTTT
CDR3: CASSVAASFGTDTQYF

V: TRBV5-1
size: .
J: TRBJ1-1
D: TRBD1
DNA: TGCGCCAGCAGCTCTGGACAGGTCCAAGGAGCTTTCTTT
CDR3: CASSSGQVQGAFF

V: TRBV29-1
size: .
J: TRBJ1-1
D: .
DNA: TGCAGCGTTGCCCGACAGGCCTCTGAAGCTTTCTTT
CDR3: CSVARQASEAFF

V: TRBV11-2
size: .
J: TRBJ2-7
D: .
DNA: TGTGCCAGCAGCTTCTCTATCTACGAGCAGTACTTC
CDR3: CASSFSIYEQYF

V: TRBV19
size: .
J: TRBJ2-7
D: .
DNA: TGTGCCAGTAGTAGAGATCGACAGGACCCCTACGAGCAGTACTTC
CDR3: CASSRDRQDPYEQYF

V: TRBV20-1
size: .
J: TRBJ1-2
D: .
DNA: TGCAGTGCTAGTGCGGGGGATCTAGGCTACACCTTC
CDR3: CSASAGDLGYTF

V: TRBV10-3
size: once
J: TRBJ1-1
D: TRBD1
DNA: TGTGCCATCAGCCGGGACAGGGGTTCGACTGAAGCTTTCTTT
CDR3: CAISRDRGSTEAFF

V: TRBV7-9
size: .
J: TRBJ1-1
D: .
DNA: TGTGCCAGCAGCTTGGGGTCAGGAGAAGCTTTCTTT
CDR3: CASSLGSGEAFF

V: TRBV27
size: .
J: TRBJ1-5
D: .
DNA: TGTGCCAGCAGTTACCGGGGGGACCAGCCCCAGCATTTT
CDR3: CASSYRGDQPQHF

V: TRBV14
size: .
J: TRBJ2-7
D: TRBD2
DNA: TGTGCCAGCAGCCAACCTGCTAGCGGGAGCTACGAGCAGTACTTC
CDR3: CASSQPASGSYEQYF

V: TRBV5-4
size: .
J: TRBJ2-1
D: TRBD1
DNA: TGTGCCAGCAGCTGGGACAGGGGGCTCAATGAGCAGTTCTTC
CDR3: CASSWDRGLNEQFF

V: TRBV7-9
size: .
J: TRBJ1-4
D: TRBD1
DNA: TGTGCCAGCAACCCCGGGACAGGGATTGAAAAACTGTTTTTT
CDR3: CASNPGTGIEKLFF

V: TRBV24-1
size: .
J: TRBJ2-2
D: .
DNA: TGTGCCACCAGTGATTTCAACAGGCCCGGGGAGCTGTTTTTT
CDR3: CATSDFNRPGELFF

V: TRBV6-2/TRBV6-3
size: .
J: TRBJ2-2
D: .
DNA: TGTGCCAGCAGTTACCCCCACGGGGGCAACACCGGGGAGCTGTTTTTT
CDR3: CASSYPHGGNTGELFF

V: TRBV5-1
size: .
J: TRBJ1-2
D: TRBD1
DNA: TGCGCCAGCGGACAACCCGGGACAGGGGAAAGCTACACCTTC
CDR3: CASGQPGTGESYTF

V: TRBV6-5
size: .
J: TRBJ2-2
D: TRBD2
DNA: TGTGCCAGCAGTAACTCGGACGCAGCGGGGGGGGAGCTGTTTTTT
CDR3: CASSNSDAAGGELFF

V: TRBV18
size: .
J: TRBJ2-1
D: TRBD2
DNA: TGTGCCAGCTCATCCGGACTAGCTTTGGACAATGAGCAGTTCTTC
CDR3: CASSSGLALDNEQFF

V: TRBV7-9
size: .
J: TRBJ1-5
D: TRBD1
DNA: TGTGCCAGCAGCTTGACAGGGGGCCCCTATAGCAATCAGCCCCAGCATTTT
CDR3: CASSLTGGPYSNQPQHF

V: TRBV19
size: .
J: TRBJ2-3
D: TRBD2
DNA: TGTGCCAGTAGTATGCCGGGACTAGCGGGAGTGATAGATACGCAGTATTTT
CDR3: CASSMPGLAGVIDTQYF

V: TRBV4-2
size: .
J: TRBJ2-5
D: TRBD1
DNA: TGTGCCAGCAGCCAAGTACCCACCCTGACAGGGGGCGGGGAGACCCAGTACTTC
CDR3: CASSQVPTLTGGGETQYF

V: TRBV7-8
size: .
J: TRBJ1-3
D: .
DNA: TGTGCCAGCACTTACTCTGGAAACACCATATATTTT
CDR3: CASTYSGNTIYF

V: TRBV9
size: .
J: TRBJ1-1
D: .
DNA: TGTGCCAGCAGCGTAGGGACCGGGACCACTGAAGCTTTCTTT
CDR3: CASSVGTGTTEAFF

V: TRBV19
size: many
J: TRBJ2-1
D: TRBD2
DNA: TGTGCCAGTAGTATTACTAGCGGGGGGTTCGATGAGCAGTTCTTC
CDR3: CASSITSGGFDEQFF

V: TRBV12-3/TRBV12-4
size: .
J: TRBJ2-3
D: .
DNA: TGTGCCAGCAGAGTCCCCCTGGGTACGCAGTATTTT
CDR3: CASRVPLGTQYF

V: TRBV7-9
size: .
J: TRBJ2-7
D: .
DNA: TGTGCCAGCAGCTCCGTGACCAACCCCCGTTACGAGCAGTACTTC
CDR3: CASSSVTNPRYEQYF

V: TRBV6-6
size: .
J: TRBJ2-7
D: .
DNA: TGTGCCAGCAGTTACTCGAGTCAGCTCTACGAGCAGTACTTC
CDR3: CASSYSSQLYEQYF

V: TRBV24-1
size: .
J: TRBJ2-3
D: TRBD1
DNA: TGTGCCACCAGTGATTCTGGACAGGGGCTCACAGATACGCAGTATTTT
CDR3: CATSDSGQGLTDTQYF

V: TRBV5-1
size: .
J: TRBJ2-7
D: .
DNA: TGCGCCAGCAGCTTGGAGAGAGATCCTAGCTCCTACGAGCAGTACTTC
CDR3: CASSLERDPSSYEQYF

V: TRBV2
size: .
J: TRBJ2-5
D: TRBD2
DNA: TGTGCCAGCACCCTCGCTAGCGGGGGGCCGTACCAAGAGACCCAGTACTTC
CDR3: CASTLASGGPYQETQYF

V: TRBV7-2
size: .
J: TRBJ2-1
D: TRBD2
DNA: TGTGCCAGCAGCCCGGGACTAGCGGGGGGGAATGAGCAGTTCTTC
CDR3: CASSPGLAGGNEQFF

V: TRBV7-2
size: few
J: TRBJ2-7
D: .
DNA: TGTGCCAGCAGCCCCGACAGGAGATCCTACGAGCAGTACTTC
CDR3: CASSPDRRSYEQYF

V: TRBV5-4
size: .
J: TRBJ1-2
D: .
DNA: TGTGCCAGCAGCAGGGGAAACGCAGGGAGTAACTATGGCTACACCTTC
CDR3: CASSRGNAGSNYGYTF

V: TRBV15
size: .
J: TRBJ2-1
D: .
DNA: TGTGCCACCAGCAGAGAATCCAGGGGGGCGAGTGAGCAGTTCTTC
CDR3: CATSRESRGASEQFF

V: TRBV30
size: .
J: TRBJ1-6
D: TRBD1
DNA: TGTGCCTGGAGTTTCGGGACAGGGGGATCACCCCTCCACTTT
CDR3: CAWSFGTGGSPLHF

V: TRBV12-3/TRBV12-4
size: once
J: TRBJ1-1
D: .
DNA: TGTGCCAGCAGTCTCACAAGGGCGGAAGCTTTCTTT
CDR3: CASSLTRAEAFF

V: TRBV6-5
size: .
J: TRBJ2-2
D: .
DNA: TGTGCCAGCAGCCTCGGACGGGGTCCCGCCGGGGAGCTGTTTTTT
CDR3: CASSLGRGPAGELFF

V: TRBV15
size: once
J: TRBJ2-7
D: .
DNA: TGTGCCACCAGCAGAGATCAAGAAGCAATCTACGAGCAGTACTTC
CDR3: CATSRDQEAIYEQYF

V: TRBV4-2
size: .
J: TRBJ2-7
D: TRBD1
DNA: TGTGCCAGCAGCCAACAACCGGGACAGGGCGCGAGTTATACCTACGAGCAGTACTTC
CDR3: CASSQQPGQGASYTYEQYF

V: TRBV7-9
size: .
J: TRBJ1-4
D: .
DNA: TGTGCCAGCGGGCGGAGCGTTAATGAAAAACTGTTTTTT
CDR3: CASGRSVNEKLFF

V: TRBV5-6
size: .
J: TRBJ1-2
D: .
DNA: TGTGCCAGCAGCTTGTACCGCAGGACATCTGGCTACACCTTC
CDR3: CASSLYRRTSGYTF

V: TRBV30
size: .
J: TRBJ1-1
D: TRBD1
DNA: TGTGCCTGGTCCAGGGGGCGAATTGAAGCTTTCTTT
CDR3: CAWSRGRIEAFF

V: TRBV7-5
size: once
J: TRBJ1-1
D: .
DNA: TGTGCCAGAAGCTTAAAGGGTGAGTCGAACACTGAAGCTTTCTTT
CDR3: CARSLKGESNTEAFF